Below, 20 T cell receptor beta chains from the same sample are listed, as sequenced in a study of T cell responses to AZD1222 COVID-19 vaccine. TCRdb's table, derived via immunoSEQ multiplex PCR, lists solely in-frame clones and lacks some. The sample contains about 150,000 clones, around 87% of which appear only once. The material sequenced was peripheral blood, taken 28 days after the second AZD1222 dose. Receptor source: an adult who received the AZD1222 COVID-19 vaccine.

The chain links TRBV19 to TRBJ1-2; tentative D call: TRBD1 (6 bases). Trimming stripped 5 bases from V and 4 bases from J, with 8 bases between. The germline CDR1 and CDR2 sequences are LNHDA and SQIVND (reference sequence). This CDR3 contains 12 residues. DNA of the CDR3: TGTGCCAGTAGTCAGGGGATCTATGGCTACACCTTC. Translating gives CASSQGIYGYTF.

The V call is TRBV3-1 (or the pseudogene TRBV3-2), the J call TRBJ1-2; 9 bases fit TRBD1. Germline lookup yields CDR1 LGHDT and CDR2 YNNKEL (reference sequence). CDR3 length: 15 amino acids. The V segment lost 4 bases and the J segment 4 bases; nucleotides outside the gene matches: 7. CDR3 amino acids: CASSRTGQGGYGYTF. For the CDR3, the DNA is TGTGCCAGCAGCCGAACGGGACAGGGAGGCTATGGCTACACCTTC.

The chain carries TRBV6-5 and TRBJ1-2; 8 nucleotides align to TRBD1. Germline V CDR1 and CDR2: MNHEY, SVGAGI. The CDR3 length is 15 residues. The V segment lost 4 bases and the J segment 4 bases; nucleotides outside the gene matches: 8. The CDR3 DNA sequence: TGTGCCAGCAGTTCCCCGACAGGGGTAGGCTATGGCTACACCTTC. Its translation is CASSSPTGVGYGYTF.

The V and J genes are TRBV19 and TRBJ2-1; 10 bases map to TRBD2. Germline CDR1 reads LNHDA; CDR2 reads SQIVND (reference sequence). V shed 3 bases, J shed 8 bases, and the junction held 13 bases outside the gene matches. The CDR3 covers 17 residues. CDR3 sequence (DNA): TGTGCCAGTAGTATCCCTCCTAGCGGGAGCCTAGGTTATGAGCAGTTCTTC. Amino acid sequence: CASSIPPSGSLGYEQFF.

In nucleotides, the CDR3 is TGTGCCAGCAGCCAAGATATGACTAGCGGGGCGGATACGCAGTATTTT. As protein: CASSQDMTSGADTQYF. This chain links TRBV3-1 (or the pseudogene TRBV3-2) with TRBJ2-3, with 11 bases matching TRBD2. CDR3 length: 16 residues. Germline CDR1 and CDR2: LGHDT and YNNKEL (reference sequence). After removal of 0 bases from V and 6 bases from J, the junction contained 5 bases not matched to a gene.

A single count supports this clone. The J gene is TRBJ2-2, the V gene TRBV7-2; possibly TRBD1 for D (6 bases). The CDR3 is 17 amino acids. V lost 1 base to trimming and J lost 1 base, with 13 bases between them. Germline CDR1 reads SGHTA; CDR2 reads FQGNSA. CDR3 region: CASSLVSRTENTGELFF. The DNA for the CDR3 is TGTGCCAGCAGCTTAGTGTCACGGACAGAGAACACCGGGGAGCTGTTTTTT.

The chain recombines TRBV7-2 with TRBJ2-2; 7 bases agree with TRBD1. CDR1 is SGHTA, CDR2 FQGNSA, per germline. The V and J ends lost 5 bases and 2 bases, in that order; junction bases with no gene match: 17. The CDR3 loop spans 19 amino acids. CDR3 in DNA: TGTGCCAGCAGCGCTCGCATATTAACAGGGGCCACTAACACCGGGGAGCTGTTTTTT. Translating it yields CASSARILTGATNTGELFF.

The V gene is TRBV7-2, the J gene TRBJ2-7, with 11 bases that match TRBD2. CDR1 and CDR2 (germline): SGHTA, FQGNSA. Trimming took 5 bases from V and 3 from J; bases not matched to a gene: 9. The CDR3 is made up of 16 amino acids. CDR3 in DNA: TGTGCCAGCAGCCCTCGGACTAGCGGGCTCCTCTACGAGCAGTACTTC. Residues: CASSPRTSGLLYEQYF.

This sequence joins TRBV27 and TRBJ1-4, with 7 bases fitting TRBD1. In germline, CDR1 is MNHEY, CDR2 SMNVEV (reference sequence). The CDR3 spans 15 residues. Unmatched junction bases numbered 4, after V lost 3 bases and J lost 3 bases. In nucleotides, the CDR3 is TGTGCCAGCAGTTTGACAGGGCTTGCTAATGAAAAACTGTTTTTT. Residues: CASSLTGLANEKLFF.

The rearrangement joins TRBV6-5 to TRBJ2-7; 14 bases line up with TRBD2. This CDR3 is built from 15 residues. From germline, CDR1 is MNHEY and CDR2 SVGAGI. V shed 4 bases, J shed 6 bases, and the junction held 5 bases outside the gene matches. CDR3 bases: TGTGCCAGCAGTTTGACTAGCGGGAGGGCTGGCGAGCAGTACTTC. Translating gives CASSLTSGRAGEQYF.

The CDR3 nucleotides read TGTGCCATCAGTGAGTCGGGGTGGGTCTCCTACAATGAGCAGTTCTTC. Protein sequence: CAISESGWVSYNEQFF. The rearrangement links TRBV10-3 to TRBJ2-1; D gene ambiguous. The V gene's germline CDR1 is ENHRY and CDR2 SYGVKD. The CDR3 consists of 16 residues. V was pared by 0 bases and J by 0 bases, with 9 bases between.

The chain combines TRBV6-2 or TRBV6-3 with TRBJ2-3; 8 nucleotides agree with TRBD1. The CDR3 length is 15 residues. V gave up 5 bases and J gave up 1 base; unmatched junction bases: 5. Germline V gene data show CDR1 as MNHEY and CDR2 as SVGEGT. The CDR3 reads CASSPGQGRTDTQYF. The CDR3 nucleotides are TGTGCCAGCAGTCCCGGACAGGGACGCACAGATACGCAGTATTTT.

This chain links TRBV2 with TRBJ1-5; D gene uncertain. The V and J ends lost 5 bases and 4 bases respectively, with 15 bases between them. Germline CDR1 is SNHLY and CDR2 is FYNNEI. This CDR3 spans 15 amino acids. The CDR3 here is CASSFGENTNQPQHF. For the CDR3, the DNA is TGTGCCAGCAGTTTCGGGGAGAACACGAATCAGCCCCAGCATTTT.

The V call is TRBV7-6, the J call TRBJ2-5; D is ambiguous. This CDR3 contains 13 residues. Trimming took 5 bases from V and 5 from J, leaving 12 bases between them. Germline V gene sequence: CDR1 SGHVS, CDR2 FNYEAQ. The CDR3 nucleotides read TGTGCCAGCAGCCTTGGGCCGACGGAGACCCAGTACTTC. Encoded protein: CASSLGPTETQYF.

The gene calls are TRBV18 and TRBJ2-1; 8 positions match TRBD2. This CDR3 is built from 13 residues. Germline CDR1 and CDR2: KGHSH and LQKENI. Losses at the gene ends were 3 bases for V and 10 bases for J; bases not matched to a gene: 5. CDR3 protein: CASSPAGGREQFF. The CDR3 coding sequence is TGTGCCAGCTCACCGGCGGGAGGTCGGGAGCAGTTCTTC.

This chain uses TRBV27 with TRBJ2-3; D not resolved. The V gene's germline CDR1 is MNHEY and CDR2 SMNVEV (reference sequence). V was shortened by 5 bases and J by 0 bases, with 12 bases between the two germline ends. The CDR3 is 15 residues long. CDR3: CASSRQDLSTDTQYF. CDR3 in DNA: TGTGCCAGCAGTAGGCAGGACCTCAGCACAGATACGCAGTATTTT.

This clone was found a few times. The rearrangement joins TRBV7-8 to TRBJ2-7; tentative D call: TRBD1 (6 bases). The CDR3 loop spans 15 amino acids. The germline gives CDR1 SGHVS, CDR2 FQNEAQ. Trimming took 5 bases from V and 3 from J, leaving 17 bases between them. CDR3 residues: CASSGTFGGNYEQYF. In nucleotides, the CDR3 is TGTGCCAGCAGCGGGACCTTTGGGGGCAACTACGAGCAGTACTTC.

The chain carries TRBV6-4 and TRBJ1-1; no clear D gene. This CDR3 is 13 amino acids long. The germline V gene has CDR1 MRHNA and CDR2 SNTAGT. Deletions cut 4 bases from V and 1 base from J, with 7 bases between. The CDR3, as DNA: TGTGCCAGCAGTGCAGAGCAGAACACTGAAGCTTTCTTT. It encodes CASSAEQNTEAFF.

This clone was seen a single time. V usage is TRBV3-1 (or the pseudogene TRBV3-2) and J usage is TRBJ2-7, with D perhaps matching TRBD2 (6 bases). V shed 6 bases and J shed 3 bases, with 21 bases lying between them. The germline V gene encodes CDR1 LGHDT and CDR2 YNNKEL (reference sequence). This CDR3 comprises 16 residues. CDR3 nucleotides: TGTGCCAGCAGTCGCAGCAGTACGGGAGCTCACTACGAGCAGTACTTC. This sequence encodes CASSRSSTGAHYEQYF.

This chain links TRBV7-2 with TRBJ2-3, with D maybe TRBD1 (6 bases). This CDR3 comprises 14 residues. Germline CDR1 SGHTA, CDR2 FQGNSA. With 8 bases removed from V and 2 bases from J, the gap between germline ends came to 14 bases. Here the CDR3 DNA reads TGTGCCAGCTCGACACAGGGACCCACAGATACGCAGTATTTT. This codes for CASSTQGPTDTQYF. Looking up the rest from reference TRBV7-2 and TRBJ2-3 gives the full variable domain: GAGVSQSPSNKVTEKGKDVELRCDPISGHTALYWYRQSLGQGLEFLIYFQGNSAPDKSGLPSDRFSAERTGGSVSTLTIQRTQQEDSAVYLCASSTQGPTDTQYFGPGTRLTVL.